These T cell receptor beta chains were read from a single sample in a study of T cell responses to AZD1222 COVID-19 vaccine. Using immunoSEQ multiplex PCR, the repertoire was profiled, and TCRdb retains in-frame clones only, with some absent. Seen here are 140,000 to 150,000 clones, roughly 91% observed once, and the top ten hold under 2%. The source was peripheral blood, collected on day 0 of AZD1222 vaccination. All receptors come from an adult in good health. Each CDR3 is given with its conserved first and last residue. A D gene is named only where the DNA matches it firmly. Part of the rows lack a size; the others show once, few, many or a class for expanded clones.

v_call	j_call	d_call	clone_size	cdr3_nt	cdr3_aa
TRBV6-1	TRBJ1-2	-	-	TGTGCCAGCAGTGAAACCCATGCAGGGGACGTCTATGGCTACACCTTC	CASSETHAGDVYGYTF
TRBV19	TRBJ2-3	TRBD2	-	TGTGCCAGTAGTATAAGGGCTAGCGGGGGGACAGATACGCAGTATTTT	CASSIRASGGTDTQYF
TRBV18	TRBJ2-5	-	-	TGTGCCAGCTCACCCCGGGACACGAGTTTCCAAGAGACCCAGTACTTC	CASSPRDTSFQETQYF
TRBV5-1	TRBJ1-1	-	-	TGCGCCAGCAGCTTGGTTCCGGGGGCAGACACTGAAGCTTTCTTT	CASSLVPGADTEAFF
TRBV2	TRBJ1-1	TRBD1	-	TGTGCCAGCAGCTCGGACAGGACTGAAGCTTTCTTT	CASSSDRTEAFF
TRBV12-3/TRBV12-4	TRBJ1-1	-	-	TGTGCCAGCAGTTTGCGGTGGAACACTGAAGCTTTCTTT	CASSLRWNTEAFF
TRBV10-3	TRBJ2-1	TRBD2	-	TGTGCCATCAGCCGGACTAGCGGGCTGAGCTCCTACAATGAGCAGTTCTTC	CAISRTSGLSSYNEQFF
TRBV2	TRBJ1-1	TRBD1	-	TGTGCCAGCAGGGGACAGGGGAACACTGAAGCTTTCTTT	CASRGQGNTEAFF
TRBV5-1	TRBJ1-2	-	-	TGCGCCAGCAGCTCGATCTCTACCCGGGACACTAAAACCTCCTCCTACGGCTACACCTTC	CASSSISTRDTKTSSYGYTF
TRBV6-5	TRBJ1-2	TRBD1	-	TGTGCCAGCAGGCGGACAGGCCCTGATAACTATGGCTACACCTTC	CASRRTGPDNYGYTF
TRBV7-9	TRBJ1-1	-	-	TGTGCCAGCAGCTTAAGTGGGGCGCCGAACACTGAAGCTTTCTTT	CASSLSGAPNTEAFF
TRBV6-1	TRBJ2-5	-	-	TGTGCCAGCAGTGAGTCGGTTGGCGGAACTCAAGAGACCCAGTACTTC	CASSESVGGTQETQYF
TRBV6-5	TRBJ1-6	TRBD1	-	TGTGCCAGCAGCCAAAGCGACAGGGGCACACCCCTCCACTTT	CASSQSDRGTPLHF
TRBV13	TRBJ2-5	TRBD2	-	TGTGCCAGCAGCTCCGCCTTGCTAGCGGGAGGGCAAGAGACCCAGTACTTC	CASSSALLAGGQETQYF
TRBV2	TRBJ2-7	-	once	TGTGCCAGCAGTGACTACGAGCAGTACTTC	CASSDYEQYF
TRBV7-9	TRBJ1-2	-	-	TGTGCCAGCAGCTTAGTGGGAGAATGGGGGGCGAACGGCTACACCTTC	CASSLVGEWGANGYTF
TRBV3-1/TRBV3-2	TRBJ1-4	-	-	TGTGCCAGCAGCCAAGGTCGTTGGGGGGCCGGAGAAAAACTGTTTTTT	CASSQGRWGAGEKLFF
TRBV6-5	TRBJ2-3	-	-	TGTGCCAGCAGACCCCATGGAGGGGATACGCAGTATTTT	CASRPHGGDTQYF
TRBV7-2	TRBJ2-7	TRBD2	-	TGTGCCAGCAGTTTTCCGGGACTAGCGGTCTACGAGCAGTACTTC	CASSFPGLAVYEQYF
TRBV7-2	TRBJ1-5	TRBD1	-	TGTGCCAGCAGCTCTACGACAGGGGGTCAGCCCCAGCATTTT	CASSSTTGGQPQHF
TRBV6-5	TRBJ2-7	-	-	TGTGCCAGCAGGAGAGACAGAGAAATCTCCTACGAGCAGTACTTC	CASRRDREISYEQYF
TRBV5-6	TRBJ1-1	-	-	TGTGCCAGCAGCTGGGTGGTTGAGGGTCAGAAAGCTTTCTTT	CASSWVVEGQKAFF
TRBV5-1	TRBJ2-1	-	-	TGCGCCAGCAGCTTGGGGCAGCACAATGAGCAGTTCTTC	CASSLGQHNEQFF
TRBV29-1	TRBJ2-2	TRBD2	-	TGCAGCGTTTTACCGGGGGGACGGACCGGGGAGCTGTTTTTT	CSVLPGGRTGELFF
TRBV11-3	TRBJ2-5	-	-	TGTGCCAGCAGCTTAGTGTTCTCGAGAGAGACCCAGTACTTC	CASSLVFSRETQYF
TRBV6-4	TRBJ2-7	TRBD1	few	TGTGCCAGCAGTCCCGGACAGGGCTCCTACGAGCAGTACTTC	CASSPGQGSYEQYF
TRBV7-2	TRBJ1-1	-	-	TGTGCCAGCAGCTTAGCGGGTAGGAGTGAAGCTTTCTTT	CASSLAGRSEAFF
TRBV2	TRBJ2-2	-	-	TGTGCCAGCAGTTACCCCGGGAAACTGTTTTTT	CASSYPGKLFF
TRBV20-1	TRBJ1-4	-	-	TGCAGTGCTAAGGTGGATGGACAACTGTTTTTT	CSAKVDGQLFF
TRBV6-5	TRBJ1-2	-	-	TGTGCCAGCAGCCGGTGGGCGCAAGCTAACTATGGCTACACCTTC	CASSRWAQANYGYTF
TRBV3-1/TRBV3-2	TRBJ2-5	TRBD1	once	TGTGCCAGCAGCCGACAGGGCCCCTGGGAGACCCAGTACTTC	CASSRQGPWETQYF
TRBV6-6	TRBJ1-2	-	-	TGTGCCAGCAGTGGGACCTATGGCTACACCTTC	CASSGTYGYTF
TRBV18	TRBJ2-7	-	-	TGTGCCAGCTCGTCTCAAAACAGGGACGAGCAGTACTTC	CASSSQNRDEQYF
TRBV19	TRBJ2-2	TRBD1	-	TGTGCCAGTAGTGCCGGGACAGGGGAAACCGGGGAGCTGTTTTTT	CASSAGTGETGELFF
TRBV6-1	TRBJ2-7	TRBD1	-	TGTGCCAGCAGTGAGCCAGGGGGCGTTACCTACGAGCAGTACTTC	CASSEPGGVTYEQYF
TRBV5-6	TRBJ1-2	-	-	TGTGCCAGCAGCTTGTACAGCGGGAGTTGGTATGGCTACACCTTC	CASSLYSGSWYGYTF
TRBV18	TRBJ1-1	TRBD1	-	TGTGCCAGCTCACCAACCCGGCCGAGGGACAGGGGCTCAATGAACACTGAAGCTTTCTTT	CASSPTRPRDRGSMNTEAFF
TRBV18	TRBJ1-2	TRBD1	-	TGTGCCAGCTCACCTCCCTCCCAGGGGGCCGGCGGTGGCTACACCTTC	CASSPPSQGAGGGYTF
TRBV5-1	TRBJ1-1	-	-	TGCGCCAGCAGCGTTGGGGGGGGCGCAGTAACTGAAGCTTTCTTT	CASSVGGGAVTEAFF
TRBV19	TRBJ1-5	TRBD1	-	TGTGCCAGTAGTCTGGACAGGGGGAAGTATCAGCCCCAGCATTTT	CASSLDRGKYQPQHF
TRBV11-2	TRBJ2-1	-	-	TGTGCCAGCAGCTTAGTTTCCCGAATTGACGCCAATGAGCAGTTCTTC	CASSLVSRIDANEQFF
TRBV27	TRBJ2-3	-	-	TGTGCCAGCAGTTCCCTCCCCGGGGCAGCAGATACGCAGTATTTT	CASSSLPGAADTQYF
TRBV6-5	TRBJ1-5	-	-	TGTGCCAGCAGCTACTCGAGGCAGAGCAATCAGCCCCAGCATTTT	CASSYSRQSNQPQHF
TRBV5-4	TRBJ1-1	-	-	TGTGCCAGCAGCCCGGCCACAGGATCCACTGAAGCTTTCTTT	CASSPATGSTEAFF
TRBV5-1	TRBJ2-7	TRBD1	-	TGCGCCAGCAGCTTCGACAGGGACTACGAGCAGTACTTC	CASSFDRDYEQYF
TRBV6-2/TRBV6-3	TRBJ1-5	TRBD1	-	TGTGCCAGCAGTTACTCGTCGTCCTCGGCCGGGACAGTCAATCAGCCCCAGCATTTT	CASSYSSSSAGTVNQPQHF
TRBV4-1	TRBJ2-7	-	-	TGCGCCAGCAGCCAAGATCACTTAAGGATGAACGAGCAGTACTTC	CASSQDHLRMNEQYF